The entry that follows covers one T cell receptor (beta chain) sequence. This entry comes from a study of blood T cell repertoires in COVID-19. Study information: Italy, Spain and the United States were the sources of the convalescent and acute COVID-19 samples. From T cells, B-cell-depleted T cells, or PBMCs came the material, which was cDNA or gDNA.

How the authors handled the data: Reference gene primer amplification gave nucleated cell count estimates. The table came from immunoSEQ multiplex PCR; TCRdb's copy has only in-frame clones and leaves some out. V and J calls and clone size come straight from that table; D and trimming were deduced from the DNA. The sample has 75,000 to 95,000 clones, about 87% seen once. The V gene's germline CDR1 is KGHSH and CDR2 LQKENI. V gave up 2 bases and J gave up 3 bases, with 5 bases separating them. The CDR3 totals 12 residues. This clonotype originated in a human donor in a cohort sampled during active COVID-19. The V and J genes are TRBV18 and TRBJ2-7; D remains unclear. Source material: peripheral blood. The CDR3 DNA is TGTGCCAGCTCACCAGACAACTACGAGCAGTACTTC. Amino acid sequence: CASSPDNYEQYF. The full variable domain, rest sourced from reference TRBV18 and TRBJ2-7, is NAGVMQNPRHLVRRRGQEARLRCSPMKGHSHVYWYRQLPEEGLKFMVYLQKENIIDESGMPKERFSAEFPKEGPSILRIQQVVRGDSAAYFCASSPDNYEQYFGPGTRLTVT.